These T cell receptor beta chains were read from a single sample in a study of blood T cell repertoires in COVID-19. Sequenced by immunoSEQ multiplex PCR; TCRdb stores in-frame clones only, minus some. The table lists about 240,000 clones, approximately 86% of them singletons. The sequencing input was PBMCs or T cells enriched from blood (not recorded which). These receptor sequences come from a woman between 40 and 55 years old with acute COVID-19. Both conserved end residues are part of each CDR3. A D gene is named only where the DNA matches it firmly. Clone sizes are given selectively: once, few, many, or a class where the clone is expanded.

j_gene: TRBJ2-1; v_gene: TRBV10-2; d_gene: .; abundance: .; CDR3nt: TGCGCCAGCAGCAACCCGGCGACTCTTGAGCAGTTCTTC; CDR3aa: CASSNPATLEQFF
j_gene: TRBJ2-6; v_gene: TRBV4-1; d_gene: .; abundance: .; CDR3nt: TGCGCCAGCAGCCAACCGGGACAACTAACACCTGGCGTCCTGACTTTC; CDR3aa: CASSQPGQLTPGVLTF
j_gene: TRBJ1-4; v_gene: TRBV7-6; d_gene: .; abundance: .; CDR3nt: TGTGCCAGCAGCTTAGCGGACACAGATGAAAAACTGTTTTTT; CDR3aa: CASSLADTDEKLFF
j_gene: TRBJ1-3; v_gene: TRBV27; d_gene: .; abundance: .; CDR3nt: TGTGCCAGCGGTCCAGGGGAAGCTGGAAACACCATATATTTT; CDR3aa: CASGPGEAGNTIYF
j_gene: TRBJ2-7; v_gene: TRBV5-1; d_gene: TRBD2; abundance: .; CDR3nt: TGCGCCAGCAGCAGTACGAGCGGGGCCTACGAGCAGTACTTC; CDR3aa: CASSSTSGAYEQYF
j_gene: TRBJ2-1; v_gene: TRBV4-1; d_gene: TRBD2; abundance: .; CDR3nt: TGCGCCAGCAGCCGAGGGACTATAACCTACAATGAGCAGTTCTTC; CDR3aa: CASSRGTITYNEQFF
j_gene: TRBJ2-2; v_gene: TRBV12-3/TRBV12-4; d_gene: .; abundance: .; CDR3nt: TGTGCCAGCAGTTTACTGAACACCGGGGAGCTGTTTTTT; CDR3aa: CASSLLNTGELFF
j_gene: TRBJ2-3; v_gene: TRBV7-2; d_gene: TRBD2; abundance: once; CDR3nt: TGTGCCAGCAGCGGGGTGGCGGGAGTTGGAACAGATACGCAGTATTTT; CDR3aa: CASSGVAGVGTDTQYF
j_gene: TRBJ1-3; v_gene: TRBV7-7; d_gene: .; abundance: .; CDR3nt: TGTGCTAGCAGCCCAGCTGTGGGGGCCCCAAAAACTTTT; CDR3aa: CASSPAVGAPKTF
j_gene: TRBJ2-7; v_gene: TRBV5-1; d_gene: TRBD2; abundance: .; CDR3nt: TGCGCCAGCCATAAAGGGACTAGCGTCTACGAGCAGTACTTC; CDR3aa: CASHKGTSVYEQYF
j_gene: TRBJ1-4; v_gene: TRBV3-1/TRBV3-2; d_gene: .; abundance: .; CDR3nt: TGTGCCAGCAGCCAAGCTCTCGAGGAAAAACTGTTTTTT; CDR3aa: CASSQALEEKLFF
j_gene: TRBJ1-5; v_gene: TRBV2; d_gene: TRBD1; abundance: .; CDR3nt: TGTGCCAGCACTGACAGGGAGGTTCAGCCCCAGCATTTT; CDR3aa: CASTDREVQPQHF
j_gene: TRBJ1-3; v_gene: TRBV5-6; d_gene: .; abundance: .; CDR3nt: TGTGCCAGCAGCTTGGTGGGAGTCGGGAACACCATATATTTT; CDR3aa: CASSLVGVGNTIYF
j_gene: TRBJ1-1; v_gene: TRBV5-1; d_gene: .; abundance: once; CDR3nt: TGCGCCAGCAGCTTGGCCCGGGTCGACACTGAAGCTTTCTTT; CDR3aa: CASSLARVDTEAFF
j_gene: TRBJ2-7; v_gene: TRBV14; d_gene: .; abundance: .; CDR3nt: TGTGCCAGCAGCCAAGCGGGACTGGCCTACGAGCAGTACTTC; CDR3aa: CASSQAGLAYEQYF
j_gene: TRBJ2-1; v_gene: TRBV9; d_gene: TRBD2; abundance: .; CDR3nt: TGTGCCAGCAGCGTAGGAAACAGCGGGGGGATCAATGAGCAGTTCTTC; CDR3aa: CASSVGNSGGINEQFF
j_gene: TRBJ2-7; v_gene: TRBV28; d_gene: .; abundance: .; CDR3nt: TGTGCCAGCAGTCCGGTGGGGGCCTCCTCCTACGAGCAGTACTTC; CDR3aa: CASSPVGASSYEQYF
j_gene: TRBJ2-2; v_gene: TRBV12-3/TRBV12-4; d_gene: .; abundance: .; CDR3nt: TGTGCCGGACGGGGACTCTCCGGGGGGGAGCTGTTTTTT; CDR3aa: CAGRGLSGGELFF
j_gene: TRBJ2-7; v_gene: TRBV12-3/TRBV12-4; d_gene: TRBD1; abundance: .; CDR3nt: TGTGCCAGCAGTCCTCGACAGGGTTGGGAGCAGTACTTC; CDR3aa: CASSPRQGWEQYF
j_gene: TRBJ2-7; v_gene: TRBV2; d_gene: TRBD1; abundance: few; CDR3nt: TGTGCCAGCAGGGAAGACAGGGGCTACGAGCAGTACTTC; CDR3aa: CASREDRGYEQYF
j_gene: TRBJ1-2; v_gene: TRBV2; d_gene: TRBD1; abundance: .; CDR3nt: TGTGCCAGCGACACCCCGGGACAGGGCTTTGACTATGGCTACACCTTC; CDR3aa: CASDTPGQGFDYGYTF
j_gene: TRBJ2-7; v_gene: TRBV4-2; d_gene: TRBD2; abundance: .; CDR3nt: TGTGCCAGCAGCCGAAGTGAGGGACTAGCGGGAGGGCTCCCCTACGAGCAGTACTTC; CDR3aa: CASSRSEGLAGGLPYEQYF
j_gene: TRBJ2-1; v_gene: TRBV10-1; d_gene: TRBD2; abundance: .; CDR3nt: TGCGCCAGCAGTGAGTGGGTTAGCGGGAGCTTTCTGTTCTTC; CDR3aa: CASSEWVSGSFLFF
j_gene: TRBJ2-1; v_gene: TRBV29-1; d_gene: .; abundance: .; CDR3nt: TGCAGCGTTGAAGAGGGCCTAAACATAGGCAATGAGCAGTTCTTC; CDR3aa: CSVEEGLNIGNEQFF
j_gene: TRBJ1-5; v_gene: TRBV27; d_gene: TRBD1; abundance: .; CDR3nt: TGTGCCAGCAGTTTACACGGGGACAGGGGGGTAGTGAGTCAGCCCCAGCATTTT; CDR3aa: CASSLHGDRGVVSQPQHF
j_gene: TRBJ2-5; v_gene: TRBV7-8; d_gene: .; abundance: few; CDR3nt: TGTGCCAGCAGTTCCACTTGGGAGACCCAGTACTTC; CDR3aa: CASSSTWETQYF
j_gene: TRBJ2-3; v_gene: TRBV24-1; d_gene: .; abundance: .; CDR3nt: TGTGCCACCAGTCAGGTTGGGAGCACAGATACGCAGTATTTT; CDR3aa: CATSQVGSTDTQYF
j_gene: TRBJ2-3; v_gene: TRBV5-1; d_gene: TRBD2; abundance: .; CDR3nt: TGCGCCAGCAGCTGGACGGGGGCTAGCGGGAGGACCACAGATACGCAGTATTTT; CDR3aa: CASSWTGASGRTTDTQYF
j_gene: TRBJ2-5; v_gene: TRBV7-9; d_gene: .; abundance: .; CDR3nt: TGTGCCAGCAGCTTTGACGCAGGGGAAGAGACCCAGTACTTC; CDR3aa: CASSFDAGEETQYF
j_gene: TRBJ1-1; v_gene: TRBV6-1; d_gene: TRBD1; abundance: .; CDR3nt: TGTGCCAGCAGTGTACGGGACAGGGGGCGAGCTGCCACTGAAGCTTTCTTT; CDR3aa: CASSVRDRGRAATEAFF